This T cell receptor (beta chain) was sequenced during a study of response to subunit inactivated influenza vaccine (dated by TCRdb to the late 2010s). Regarding the study in general: The study used deep quantitative T cell receptor repertoire profiling to track responses to a trivalent subunit inactivated influenza vaccine. Overall study results and their limits: The authors proposed that each seasonal influenza vaccination may bring in only a limited number of new T cells.

There are 15 amino acids in the CDR3, from cysteine to phenylalanine inclusive. CDR3 DNA only is kept here, 45 bases in frame from base 1. Reading the germline V gene (reference sequence) gives CDR1 DFQATT and CDR2 SNEGSKA. A distance of 18 bases separates the germline ends of V and J, which lose 5 bases and 4 bases respectively. This clonotype occurred a few times. Its antigen is not yet known. Within one base of it there is no much larger clone, and no base qualities were kept. Library prep was done by RT-PCR. TCRdb shows the sequencer as Illumina HiSeq 2500. TCRdb's own reprocessing of the public reads used fastp at Q25 and MiXCR and kept productive beta chains. Records with the same CDR3 protein are collapsed into one entry carrying the most frequent genes and DNA. This sample is represented by 650,000 to 800,000 distinct CDR3 sequences; approximately 14% of them were singletons. 5.5% to 7% of the sample is taken by the ten largest.

Recombination joined TRBV20-1 with TRBJ1-5; tentative D gene TRBD1, with 5 bases matching. Sequenced material: PBMCs from blood, taken 14 to 15 days before vaccination. This clonotype originated in a man aged 45-60 years who received an inactivated influenza vaccine. Donor details come from another sample of the same person, matched by shared clones. The CDR3 is CSAENPGRRNQPQHF. The nucleotide sequence reads as follows: TGCAGTGCTGAAAACCCGGGACGCCGGAATCAGCCCCAGCATTTT.